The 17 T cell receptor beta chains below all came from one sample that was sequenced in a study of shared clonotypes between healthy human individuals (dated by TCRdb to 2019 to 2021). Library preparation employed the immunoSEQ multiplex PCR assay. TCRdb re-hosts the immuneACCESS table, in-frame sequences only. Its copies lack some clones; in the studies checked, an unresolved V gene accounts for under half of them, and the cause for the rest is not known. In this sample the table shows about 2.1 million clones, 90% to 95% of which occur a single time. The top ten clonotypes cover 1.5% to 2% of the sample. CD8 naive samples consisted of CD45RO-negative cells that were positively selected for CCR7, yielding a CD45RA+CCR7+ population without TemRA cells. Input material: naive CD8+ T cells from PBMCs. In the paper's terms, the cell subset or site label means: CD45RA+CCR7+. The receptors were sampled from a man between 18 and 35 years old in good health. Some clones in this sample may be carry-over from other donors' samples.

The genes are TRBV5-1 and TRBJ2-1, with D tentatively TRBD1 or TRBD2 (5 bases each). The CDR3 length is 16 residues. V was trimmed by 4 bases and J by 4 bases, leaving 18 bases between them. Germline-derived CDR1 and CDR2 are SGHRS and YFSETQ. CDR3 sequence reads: CASSPGLGSKYNEQFF. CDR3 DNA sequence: TGCGCCAGCAGCCCAGGGTTGGGGAGCAAATACAATGAGCAGTTCTTC.

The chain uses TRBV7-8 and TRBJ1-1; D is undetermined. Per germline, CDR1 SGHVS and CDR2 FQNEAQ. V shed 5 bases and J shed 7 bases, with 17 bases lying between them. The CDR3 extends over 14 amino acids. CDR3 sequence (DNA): TGTGCCAGCAGCCCAAGGGCCCGGATACATGAAGCTTTCTTT. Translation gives CASSPRARIHEAFF.

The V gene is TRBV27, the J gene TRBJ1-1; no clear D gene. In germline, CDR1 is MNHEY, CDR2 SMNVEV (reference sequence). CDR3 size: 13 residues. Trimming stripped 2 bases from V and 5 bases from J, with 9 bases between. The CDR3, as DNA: TGTGCCAGCAGTTTAGGTTCGGGGACTGAAGCTTTCTTT. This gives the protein CASSLGSGTEAFF.

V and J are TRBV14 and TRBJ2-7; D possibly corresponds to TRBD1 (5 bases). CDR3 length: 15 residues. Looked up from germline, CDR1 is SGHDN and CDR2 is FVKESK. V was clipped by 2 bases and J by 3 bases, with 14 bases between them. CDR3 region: CASSQSRGTSYEQYF. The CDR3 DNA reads TGTGCCAGCAGCCAATCAAGGGGTACCAGCTACGAGCAGTACTTC.

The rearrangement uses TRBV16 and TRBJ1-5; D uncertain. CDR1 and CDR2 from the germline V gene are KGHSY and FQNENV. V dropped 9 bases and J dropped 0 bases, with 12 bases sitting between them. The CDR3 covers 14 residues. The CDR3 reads CASRTGDSNQPQHF. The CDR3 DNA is TGTGCCAGTAGAACTGGGGATAGCAATCAGCCCCAGCATTTT. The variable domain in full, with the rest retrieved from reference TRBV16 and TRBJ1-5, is GEEVAQTPKHLVRGEGQKAKLYCAPIKGHSYVFWYQQVLKNEFKFLISFQNENVFDETGMPKERFSAKCLPNSPCSLEIQATKLEDSAVYFCASRTGDSNQPQHFGDGTRLSIL.

CDR3 in DNA: TGTGCCAGCAGCAAGCCGGAGGGGGGCGCGTCCGGGGAGCTGTTTTTT. Amino acids: CASSKPEGGASGELFF. The chain recombines TRBV9 with TRBJ2-2; either TRBD1 or TRBD2 may supply D (6 bases each). The CDR3 runs 16 residues. V dropped 4 bases and J dropped 6 bases, with 19 bases sitting between them. Germline loops: CDR1 SGDLS, CDR2 YYNGEE.

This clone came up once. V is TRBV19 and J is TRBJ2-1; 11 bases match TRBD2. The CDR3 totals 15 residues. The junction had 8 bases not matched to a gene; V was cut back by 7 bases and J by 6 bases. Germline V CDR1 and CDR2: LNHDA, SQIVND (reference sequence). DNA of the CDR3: TGTGCCAGTACACCCGGGACTAGCGGTCTCAATGAGCAGTTCTTC. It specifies CASTPGTSGLNEQFF.

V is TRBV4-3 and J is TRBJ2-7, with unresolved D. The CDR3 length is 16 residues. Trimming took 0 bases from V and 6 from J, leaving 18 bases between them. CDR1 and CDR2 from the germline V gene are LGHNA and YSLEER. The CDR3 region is CASSQDRVASKAEQYF. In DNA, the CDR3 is TGCGCCAGCAGCCAAGACCGGGTGGCGTCTAAGGCCGAGCAGTACTTC.

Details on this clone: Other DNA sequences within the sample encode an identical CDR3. The CDR3 DNA reads as TGTGCCAGCAGTGACGGCGGGAGAGGAGAGCAGTACTTC. It yields the protein CASSDGGRGEQYF. The rearrangement uses TRBV2 and TRBJ2-7; 7 bases agree with TRBD2. The junction had 6 bases not matched to a gene; V was cut back by 3 bases and J by 7 bases. This CDR3 is 13 amino acids long. Germline CDR1 reads SNHLY; CDR2 reads FYNNEI.

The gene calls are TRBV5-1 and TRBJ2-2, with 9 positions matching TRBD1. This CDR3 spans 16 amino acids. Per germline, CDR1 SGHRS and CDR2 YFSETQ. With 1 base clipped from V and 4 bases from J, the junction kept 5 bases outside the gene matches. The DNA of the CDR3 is TGCGCCAGCAGCTTGAGTGGGACAGGGTTCACCGGGGAGCTGTTTTTT. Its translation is CASSLSGTGFTGELFF.

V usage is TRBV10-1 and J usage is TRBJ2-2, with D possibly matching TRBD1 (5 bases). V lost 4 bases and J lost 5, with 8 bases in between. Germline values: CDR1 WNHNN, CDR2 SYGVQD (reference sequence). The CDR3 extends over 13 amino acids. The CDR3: CASSGTLTGELFF. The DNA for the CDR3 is TGCGCCAGCAGTGGGACACTGACCGGGGAGCTGTTTTTT.

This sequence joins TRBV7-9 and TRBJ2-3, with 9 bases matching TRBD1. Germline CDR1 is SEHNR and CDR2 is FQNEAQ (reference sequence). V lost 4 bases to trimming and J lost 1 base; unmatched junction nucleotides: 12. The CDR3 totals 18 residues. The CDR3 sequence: CASSSPGDRVGGTDTQYF. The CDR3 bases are TGTGCCAGCAGCTCCCCGGGGGACAGGGTGGGTGGCACAGATACGCAGTATTTT.

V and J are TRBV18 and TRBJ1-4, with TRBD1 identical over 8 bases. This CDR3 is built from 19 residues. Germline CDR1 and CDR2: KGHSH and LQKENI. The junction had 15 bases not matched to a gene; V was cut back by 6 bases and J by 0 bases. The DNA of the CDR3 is TGTGCCAGCTCCGTGGTTCCAGGACAGGGCTCGGCAACTAATGAAAAACTGTTTTTT. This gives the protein CASSVVPGQGSATNEKLFF.

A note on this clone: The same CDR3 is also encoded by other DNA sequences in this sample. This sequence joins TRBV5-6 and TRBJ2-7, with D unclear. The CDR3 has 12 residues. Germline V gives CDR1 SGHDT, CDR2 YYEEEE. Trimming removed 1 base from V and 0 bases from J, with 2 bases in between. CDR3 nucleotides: TGTGCCAGCAGCTTGTCCTCCTACGAGCAGTACTTC. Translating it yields CASSLSSYEQYF.

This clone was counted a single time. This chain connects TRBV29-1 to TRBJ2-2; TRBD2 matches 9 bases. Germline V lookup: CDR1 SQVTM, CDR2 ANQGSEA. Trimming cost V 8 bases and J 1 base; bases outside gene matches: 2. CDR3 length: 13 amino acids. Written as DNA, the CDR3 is TGCAGCATAGCGGGAGTGAACACCGGGGAGCTGTTTTTT. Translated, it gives CSIAGVNTGELFF.

The DNA for the CDR3 is TGTGCCAGTAGTATGGGACAGGGCGGAAGCCCGTACTTC. This gives the protein CASSMGQGGSPYF. This rearrangement joins TRBV19 to TRBJ2-7; 9 bases are shared with TRBD1. The CDR3 covers 13 residues. Germline CDR1 LNHDA, CDR2 SQIVND (reference sequence). Trimming at V came to 3 bases and at J to 12 bases, leaving 9 bases not matched to a gene.

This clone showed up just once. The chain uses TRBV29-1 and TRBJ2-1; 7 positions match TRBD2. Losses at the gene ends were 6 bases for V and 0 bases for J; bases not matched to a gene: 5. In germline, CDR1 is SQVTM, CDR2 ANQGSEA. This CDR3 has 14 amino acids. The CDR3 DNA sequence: TGCAGCGTAGCGGGACCCCGCTCCTACAATGAGCAGTTCTTC. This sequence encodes CSVAGPRSYNEQFF.